These T cell receptor beta chains were read from a single sample in a study of blood T cell repertoires in COVID-19. The protocol was immunoSEQ multiplex PCR, while the TCRdb copy is restricted to in-frame clones and leaves out a portion. The sample carries 90,000 to 150,000 clones, more than 80% recorded once. Material: peripheral blood. The source is a human donor in a cohort sampled during active COVID-19. Both conserved end residues are part of each CDR3. Fields, in order: V gene, clone size, CDR3 protein. Not every row has a clone size; where given, it reads once, few, many or a size class.

>TRBV3-1/TRBV3-2|.
CASSQVFSQEKLFF
>TRBV5-1|.
CASRRYYGYTF
>TRBV28|.
CASSPPPGYNEQFF
>TRBV7-2|.
CASSLEGGETQYF
>TRBV3-1/TRBV3-2|few
CASTTGPQDNSPLHF
>TRBV7-2|.
CASSLSFVQGYEQYF
>TRBV20-1|.
CSASVRGLSSGNTIYF
>TRBV2|many
CASSETSMGQKAYNEQFF
>TRBV18|.
CASSLRGNTQYF
>TRBV4-1|.
CASSQEGGMVTEAFF
>TRBV19|.
CASIKTSDRNYGYTF
>TRBV6-5|.
CASSPSRTGFTVYTF
>TRBV6-5|once
CASNEGVRYNEQFF
>TRBV5-6|.
CASSLYGGAANQPQHF
>TRBV6-5|.
CASSYSLQESNYGYTF
>TRBV9|.
CASSVSSGGSVEQFF
>TRBV5-4|few
CASSVAQFSYNEQFF
>TRBV30|.
CAWNNGLAVTYEQYF
>TRBV27|.
CASSLSLASTDTQYF
>TRBV30|.
CAWISGGLRRGTQYF
>TRBV5-4|.
CASSRTSAPQETQYF
>TRBV6-2/TRBV6-3|.
CASSYFRNTEAFF
>TRBV29-1|once
CSVEHGTGGSYEQYF
>TRBV24-1|.
CATSDLERSGLAGDRELFF
>TRBV30|few
CAWSPGYGNTIYF
>TRBV5-1|.
CASSLDPGGLSYEQYF
>TRBV6-5|.
CATTLAGTSNEQFF
>TRBV6-6|.
CASRGTSGGTDTQYF
>TRBV5-1|few
CASSLGTGLTGNTIYF
>TRBV14|.
CASSQEQGFGELFF
>TRBV9|.
CASSAQGARTQYF
>TRBV7-3|.
CASSLTPGASGIDNEQFF